The 23 T cell receptor beta chains listed next were all sequenced from one sample in a study of T cells in localized non-small cell lung cancer. Profiled with immunoSEQ multiplex PCR; TCRdb holds only in-frame clones, not every one. The sample records some 11,000 clones, approximately 90% being singletons. Sequenced here: peripheral blood, sampled before any cancer treatment. Receptor source: a male donor at least 60 years old with stage III lung adenocarcinoma.

The J gene is TRBJ2-1, the V gene TRBV6-5; D is perhaps TRBD1 (6 bases). CDR1 is MNHEY and CDR2 is SVGAGI in the germline V gene. The CDR3 is made up of 15 amino acids. The germline V and J ends were trimmed by 5 bases and 3 bases, with 14 bases remaining between them. The CDR3 region is CASSPQGHVYNEQFF. For the CDR3, the DNA is TGTGCCAGCAGTCCACAGGGCCATGTCTACAATGAGCAGTTCTTC.

J is TRBJ2-4 and V is TRBV19, with unresolved D. This CDR3 region has 13 residues. Trimming removed 3 bases at V and 0 bases at J, with 3 bases between. Germline assignment: CDR1 LNHDA and CDR2 SQIVND (reference sequence). The CDR3 spells CASSMLAKNIQYF. CDR3 nucleotides: TGTGCCAGTAGTATGTTAGCCAAAAACATTCAGTACTTC. Together with reference TRBV19 and TRBJ2-4, the CDR3 gives the full variable domain: DGGITQSPKYLFRKEGQNVTLSCEQNLNHDAMYWYRQDPGQGLRLIYYSQIVNDFQKGDIAEGYSVSREKKESFPLTVTSAQKNPTAFYLCASSMLAKNIQYFGAGTRLSVL.

The chain combines TRBV19 with TRBJ1-5; 8 nucleotides align to TRBD1. V trimming: 5 bases; J trimming: 7 bases; junction bases outside the gene matches: 7. The CDR3 consists of 14 residues. Germline CDR1 reads LNHDA; CDR2 reads SQIVND (reference sequence). Here the CDR3 reads CASSADRAGQPQHF. The CDR3 DNA sequence: TGTGCCAGTAGTGCGGACAGGGCCGGGCAGCCCCAGCATTTT.

CDR3 in amino acids: CASSSQGAGAKNIQYF. CDR3 nucleotides: TGTGCCAGCAGTTCACAGGGGGCGGGGGCCAAAAACATTCAGTACTTC. The V call is TRBV28, the J call TRBJ2-4, with TRBD1 matching over 9 bases. The germline gives CDR1 MDHEN, CDR2 SYDVKM. Trimming cost V 4 bases and J 1 base; bases outside gene matches: 5. The CDR3 is 16 residues long.

The chain links TRBV5-6 to TRBJ2-1; D ambiguous. The CDR3 totals 14 residues. The germline V gene has CDR1 SGHDT and CDR2 YYEEEE. V dropped 0 bases and J dropped 9 bases, with 13 bases sitting between them. For the CDR3, the DNA is TGTGCCAGCAGCTTGGCGGGTAGTTTGAGTGAGCAGTTCTTC. Translated, it gives CASSLAGSLSEQFF.

The chain links TRBV18 to TRBJ1-1; D is uncertain. The V end was cut by 8 bases, the J end by 4 bases, with 20 bases between. CDR1 KGHSH and CDR2 LQKENI come from the germline V gene. The CDR3 covers 15 residues. The CDR3, as DNA: TGTGCCAGCCATATGCTTAAGGGATCTGGCACTGAAGCTTTCTTT. It translates to CASHMLKGSGTEAFF.

The rearrangement joins TRBV5-6 to TRBJ2-3; D is unclear. Germline V gene sequence: CDR1 SGHDT, CDR2 YYEEEE. This CDR3 has 15 amino acids. The V and J ends lost 0 bases and 2 bases respectively, with 10 bases between them. CDR3 coding DNA: TGTGCCAGCAGCTTGGTACGGCGACACACAGATACGCAGTATTTT. It specifies CASSLVRRHTDTQYF.

The chain carries TRBV19 and TRBJ2-2, with 9 bases matching TRBD2. V was pared by 10 bases and J by 2 bases, with 11 bases of the junction left unmatched. Germline assignment: CDR1 LNHDA and CDR2 SQIVND (reference sequence). The CDR3 runs 16 residues. The DNA for the CDR3 is TGTGCCACCCAAGGGGCGGGAGGGCTTAACACCGGGGAGCTGTTTTTT. Translation gives CATQGAGGLNTGELFF.

The V gene is TRBV14, the J gene TRBJ2-1; D unclear. Trimming stripped 4 bases from V and 6 bases from J, with 10 bases between. Germline loops: CDR1 SGHDN, CDR2 FVKESK. This CDR3 spans 13 amino acids. CDR3 nucleotide sequence: TGTGCCAGCAGCCTGCGGACGTTCAATGAGCAGTTCTTC. This encodes CASSLRTFNEQFF.

This sequence joins TRBV6-6 and TRBJ2-5; no reliable D call. The V end was cut by 8 bases, the J end by 1 base, with 5 bases between. The germline gives CDR1 MNHNY, CDR2 SVGAGI (reference sequence). This CDR3 contains 11 residues. The CDR3 reads CASGRQETQYF. The CDR3 nucleotides are TGTGCCAGCGGCCGCCAAGAGACCCAGTACTTC.

The chain couples TRBV5-5 to TRBJ1-1; D not resolved. CDR1 and CDR2 (germline): SGHKS, YYEKEE (reference sequence). The CDR3 extends over 12 amino acids. V lost 4 bases to trimming and J lost 3 bases, with 7 bases between them. CDR3 DNA sequence: TGTGCCAGCAGCCCTAGGGACACTGAAGCTTTCTTT. Amino acids: CASSPRDTEAFF.

This sequence joins TRBV19 and TRBJ2-2, with 11 nucleotides matching TRBD1. CDR3 length: 14 amino acids. Germline loops: CDR1 LNHDA, CDR2 SQIVND (reference sequence). J gave up 5 bases and V 6 bases, and 2 bases lay outside the gene matches. The chain's CDR3 is CASRGQGATGELFF. The CDR3 DNA sequence: TGTGCCAGTAGAGGACAGGGGGCGACCGGGGAGCTGTTTTTT.

The gene calls are TRBV27 and TRBJ1-1, with D possibly matching TRBD1 (6 bases). From germline, CDR1 is MNHEY and CDR2 SMNVEV (reference sequence). There are 14 residues in the CDR3. Trimming took 5 bases from V and 1 from J, leaving 11 bases between them. The CDR3 protein is CASSGNRENTEAFF. The CDR3 coding sequence is TGTGCCAGCAGTGGAAACAGGGAGAACACTGAAGCTTTCTTT.

The genes are TRBV5-1 and TRBJ2-5; 7 nucleotides match TRBD2. Per germline, CDR1 SGHRS and CDR2 YFSETQ. The CDR3 contains 15 residues. Trimming removed 4 bases from V and 2 bases from J; junction bases left unmatched: 8. CDR3 sequence (DNA): TGCGCCAGCAGCCTTAGCGGGCCTCGACAAGAGACCCAGTACTTC. As protein: CASSLSGPRQETQYF.

The rearrangement uses TRBV6-5 and TRBJ2-7, with D perhaps TRBD1 (6 bases). With 2 bases removed from V and 7 bases from J, the gap between germline ends came to 15 bases. The germline gives CDR1 MNHEY, CDR2 SVGAGI. This CDR3 has 14 amino acids. CDR3 in DNA: TGTGCCAGCAGTTACCAGGGGCGATTGGGGGAGCAGTACTTC. It is translated as CASSYQGRLGEQYF.

The J gene is TRBJ2-1, the V gene TRBV4-2, with 8 bases that match TRBD2. J lost 10 bases, V lost 0 bases, and 8 bases had no gene match. This CDR3 has 15 amino acids. The germline V gene has CDR1 LGHNA and CDR2 YNFKEQ. CDR3 coding DNA: TGTGCCAGCAGCCAAGATTATCGGACTAGCCTCGAGCAGTTCTTC. As protein: CASSQDYRTSLEQFF.

This chain links TRBV7-2 with TRBJ2-1; TRBD2 aligns across 12 bases. The CDR3 extends over 15 amino acids. Germline lookup yields CDR1 SGHTA and CDR2 FQGNSA. The junction had 3 bases not matched to a gene; V was cut back by 4 bases and J by 5 bases. The CDR3 reads CASSSTSGSHNEQFF. CDR3 DNA: TGTGCCAGCAGCTCGACTAGCGGGAGTCACAATGAGCAGTTCTTC.

This chain links TRBV9 with TRBJ1-5; 9 bases agree with TRBD1. Germline CDR1 and CDR2: SGDLS and YYNGEE. The V and J ends lost 0 bases and 5 bases, in that order; junction bases with no gene match: 3. This CDR3 spans 15 amino acids. CDR3 DNA: TGTGCCAGCAGCGTAGCGGGGGACAGGGATCAGCCCCAGCATTTT. Amino acids: CASSVAGDRDQPQHF.

This sequence joins TRBV5-1 and TRBJ1-1; no clear D gene. Per the germline V gene, CDR1 is SGHRS and CDR2 is YFSETQ. V was pared by 1 base and J by 1 base, with 8 bases between. There are 14 residues in the CDR3. The CDR3 sequence is CASSLSFGNTEAFF. The CDR3 DNA reads as TGCGCCAGCAGCTTGTCGTTTGGGAACACTGAAGCTTTCTTT.

This clone was detected only once. The J gene is TRBJ2-7, the V gene TRBV27; tentative D call: TRBD1 (5 bases). V lost 2 bases and J 3 bases, leaving 14 bases between the germline ends. The germline CDR1 and CDR2 sequences are MNHEY and SMNVEV (reference sequence). This CDR3 spans 15 amino acids. Here the CDR3 reads CASSLRQGTIYEQYF. CDR3 bases: TGTGCCAGCAGTTTACGGCAGGGAACAATCTACGAGCAGTACTTC.

In this sample, this clone turned up once. This sequence joins TRBV7-8 and TRBJ2-7, with D tentatively TRBD2 (5 bases). Germline loops: CDR1 SGHVS, CDR2 FQNEAQ. The CDR3 is made up of 13 amino acids. V lost 5 bases to trimming and J lost 4 bases, with 12 bases between them. The CDR3 region is CASSRGIGYEQYF. CDR3 DNA: TGTGCCAGCAGCCGGGGAATAGGGTACGAGCAGTACTTC. Supplemented by reference TRBV7-8 and TRBJ2-7, the full variable domain reads GAGVSQSPRYKVAKRGQDVALRCDPISGHVSLFWYQQALGQGPEFLTYFQNEAQLDKSGLPSDRFFAERPEGSVSTLKIQRTQQEDSAVYLCASSRGIGYEQYFGPGTRLTVT.

V and J are TRBV15 and TRBJ2-5, with D possibly matching TRBD1 (5 bases). The germline V gene has CDR1 LNHNV and CDR2 YYDKDF (reference sequence). Between the trimmed V and J ends, which lost 0 bases and 5 bases, there was a span of 13 bases. The CDR3 runs 15 residues. The CDR3, as DNA: TGTGCCACCAGCAGAGAATCGACAGTCGGGGAGACCCAGTACTTC. Protein sequence: CATSRESTVGETQYF.

Concerning this clone: The germline gene is not matched at one end of the junction; a read error may be the cause. J is TRBJ1-1 and V is TRBV5-1, with D perhaps TRBD1 (5 bases). The CDR3 has 17 amino acids. The V gene's germline CDR1 is SGHRS and CDR2 YFSETQ. The CDR3 DNA follows: TGCGCCAGCAGCCGAGACAGCTACCCAGGTCAGGTCTCTGAGGCTTTCTTT. Its protein is CASSRDSYPGQVSEAFF.